The 25 T cell receptor beta chains given below trace back to one sample, sequenced in a study of T cell clonality in common variable immunodeficiency (dated by TCRdb to the mid-2010s). The library was built by means of the immunoSEQ multiplex PCR assay. TCRdb obtained this table from immuneACCESS and retained in-frame rearrangements with V and J assigned. These tables miss some clones; where compared with another copy, unresolved V genes account for less than half of the shortfall, and the remainder is unexplained. The table puts around 42,000 clones in this sample, none counted just once. The ten largest clones add up to 2.8% of the sample. The sequenced sample was peripheral blood mononuclear cells. Receptor source: a person aged 18 to 75 in good health.

The sample holds many counts of this clone. The read falls 3 residues short of the CDR3 end, and the missing part is taken from the germline J gene. This chain joins TRBV5-1 and TRBJ1-6, with D hard to call. V shed 0 bases and J shed 7 bases, with 11 bases lying between them. Per the germline V gene, CDR1 is SGHRS and CDR2 is YFSETQ. CDR3 length: 15 residues. The CDR3 DNA, read in part, is TGCGCCAGCAGCTTGGTGGCCGGGTCCAATTCACCC. It codes for CASSLVAGSNSP. The full CDR3 sequence reads CASSLVAGSNSPLHF.

Remarks on this clone: The CDR3 goes on 3 residues after the read ends, and that part is filled in from the germline J gene. V gene TRBV2 combines with J gene TRBJ2-7, with D perhaps matching TRBD2 (6 bases). This CDR3 region has 15 residues. The germline V and J ends were trimmed by 6 bases and 0 bases, with 15 bases remaining between them. CDR1 is SNHLY and CDR2 is FYNNEI in the germline V gene. Incomplete CDR3 DNA: TGTGCCAGCAGACCCGGGACTGAGGGCTCCTACGAG. Translation: CASRPGTEGSYE. The entire CDR3 protein is CASRPGTEGSYEQYF.

In this sample, this clone turned up many times. The read terminates 3 residues before the CDR3 end, so the remaining end is supplied by the germline J gene. The chain carries TRBV18 and TRBJ1-1; D remains unclear. Germline CDR1 reads KGHSH; CDR2 reads LQKENI. The V end was cut by 3 bases, the J end by 5 bases, with 16 bases between. The CDR3 totals 15 residues. The CDR3 DNA, read in part, is TGTGCCAGCTCACCGGAGGTGGTGGCGGGGACTGAA. This gives the protein CASSPEVVAGTE. The entire CDR3 protein reads CASSPEVVAGTEAFF.

This clone was recorded at least ten times. The read gets to within 3 residues of the CDR3 end, and the germline J gene fills in the rest. The chain recombines TRBV30 with TRBJ1-5, with TRBD1 matching over 8 bases. Germline loops: CDR1 GTSNPN, CDR2 SVGIG (reference sequence). The CDR3 sequence is 15 residues long. Trimming removed 0 bases from V and 4 bases from J; junction bases left unmatched: 5. CDR3 DNA, as far as it was read: TGTGCCTGGAGTGTAACAGGGGGGAGGAATCAGCCC. It specifies CAWSVTGGRNQP. The CDR3 in full is CAWSVTGGRNQPQHF.

This clone was observed many times. Coverage ceases 3 residues before the CDR3 finishes, and the germline J gene fills in the end. The chain uses TRBV19 and TRBJ1-1; D possibly corresponds to TRBD1 (5 bases). The germline V gene encodes CDR1 LNHDA and CDR2 SQIVND (reference sequence). Trimming left V 1 base short and J 2 bases short, with 8 bases between. This CDR3 comprises 14 residues. The chain's CDR3 is CASSIARGNTEAFF. Incomplete CDR3 DNA: TGTGCCAGTAGTATAGCGAGGGGAAACACTGAA.

This clone appeared many times. Read sequence stops 3 residues before the CDR3 end, and the germline J gene provides the missing end. The J gene is TRBJ2-2, the V gene TRBV5-1; TRBD1 matches at 9 bases. CDR3 length equals 19 residues. Germline V lookup: CDR1 SGHRS, CDR2 YFSETQ. The V segment lost 1 base and the J segment 5 bases; nucleotides outside the gene matches: 15. The covered CDR3 bases are TGCGCCAGCAGCTTGACCTCCTTTAACAGGGGGCGGGGAACCGGGGAG. Protein: CASSLTSFNRGRGTGE. The whole CDR3 sequence is CASSLTSFNRGRGTGELFF.

In its sample, this clone was seen many times. The CDR3 end is not reached by the read, which stops 3 residues before it; the germline J gene fills it in. V gene TRBV20-1 combines with J gene TRBJ2-3; tentative D call: TRBD1 (6 bases). Germline values: CDR1 DFQATT, CDR2 SNEGSKA (reference sequence). The ends were cut back, 0 bases at V and 0 bases at J, with 13 bases in the middle. The CDR3 extends over 16 amino acids. CDR3 bases read: TGCAGTGCTAGAGAAATCGGGACAACTAGCACAGATACG. Its protein product is CSAREIGTTSTDT. The entire CDR3 reads CSAREIGTTSTDTQYF.

As concerns this clone: The read falls 3 residues short of the CDR3 end, and the missing part is taken from the germline J gene. The chain couples TRBV7-6 to TRBJ2-1, with D perhaps matching TRBD1 (5 bases). Germline loops: CDR1 SGHVS, CDR2 FNYEAQ. The CDR3 has 13 amino acids. V was trimmed by 1 base and J by 9 bases, leaving 10 bases between them. Partial CDR3 DNA: TGTGCCAGCAGCTTAGTGGTTAGGGGTGAG. Encoded protein: CASSLVVRGE. The CDR3 in full is CASSLVVRGEQFF.

Concerning this clone itself: The CDR3 is cut off 3 residues early in the read; its end comes from the germline J gene. This chain joins TRBV7-9 and TRBJ2-7, with 7 nucleotides matching TRBD1. The V and J ends lost 5 bases and 0 bases, in that order; junction bases with no gene match: 7. CDR3 length equals 15 residues. CDR1 is SEHNR, CDR2 FQNEAQ, per germline (reference sequence). This CDR3 reads CASSEPGQSSYEQYF. The part of the CDR3 DNA that was read is TGTGCCAGCAGCGAGCCGGGACAGAGCTCCTACGAG. Based on the CDR3 plus reference TRBV7-9 and TRBJ2-7, the full variable domain is DTGVSQNPRHKITKRGQNVTFRCDPISEHNRLYWYRQTLGQGPEFLTYFQNEAQLEKSRLLSDRFSAERPKGSFSTLEIQRTEQGDSAMYLCASSEPGQSSYEQYFGPGTRLTVT.

This clone was counted many times. The read ends 3 residues before the CDR3 terminus; that terminus is restored from the germline J gene. V usage is TRBV19 and J usage is TRBJ1-2; D call uncertain. The CDR3 runs to 12 residues. Trimming left V 3 bases short and J 7 bases short, with 9 bases between. Germline CDR1 reads LNHDA; CDR2 reads SQIVND (reference sequence). The sequenced part of the CDR3 DNA is TGTGCCAGTAGTATCTCGGGGAGTGGC. Translating it yields CASSISGSG. The CDR3 in full is CASSISGSGYTF. Complete variable domain (other parts from reference TRBV19 and TRBJ1-2): DGGITQSPKYLFRKEGQNVTLSCEQNLNHDAMYWYRQDPGQGLRLIYYSQIVNDFQKGDIAEGYSVSREKKESFPLTVTSAQKNPTAFYLCASSISGSGYTFGSGTRLTVV.

This clone was seen at least ten times. The read terminates 3 residues before the CDR3 end, so the remaining end is supplied by the germline J gene. This sequence joins TRBV7-2 and TRBJ2-7, with a possible D match to TRBD1 (5 bases). CDR1 SGHTA and CDR2 FQGNSA come from the germline V gene. This CDR3 contains 15 residues. With 1 base removed from V and 0 bases from J, the gap between germline ends came to 10 bases. CDR3: CASSLGRVSSYEQYF. CDR3 bases read: TGTGCCAGCAGCTTAGGCAGGGTAAGCTCCTACGAG.

This clone was counted between two and nine times. The read halts 3 residues ahead of the CDR3 end, with the missing end drawn from the germline J gene. The chain links TRBV30 to TRBJ2-7; 10 nucleotides align to TRBD2. The V segment lost 2 bases and the J segment 3 bases; nucleotides outside the gene matches: 1. In germline, CDR1 is GTSNPN, CDR2 SVGIG (reference sequence). The CDR3 is made up of 13 amino acids. The CDR3 protein is CAWSIAGGYEQYF. CDR3 DNA (partial): TGTGCCTGGAGTATAGCGGGGGGCTACGAG. Drawing the rest from reference TRBV30 and TRBJ2-7, the complete variable domain is SQTIHQWPATLVQPVGSPLSLECTVEGTSNPNLYWYRQAAGRGLQLLFYSVGIGQISSEVPQNLSASRPQDRQFILSSKKLLLSDSGFYLCAWSIAGGYEQYFGPGTRLTVT.

This clone showed up many times. The CDR3 end lies 3 residues beyond the end of the read and is filled in from the germline J gene. V gene TRBV7-9 combines with J gene TRBJ2-2, with 8 bases aligning to TRBD2. The CDR3 spans 14 residues. The germline V gene has CDR1 SEHNR and CDR2 FQNEAQ (reference sequence). Unmatched junction bases numbered 4, after V lost 6 bases and J lost 4 bases. CDR3 residues: CASRAGAPTGELFF. Partial CDR3 DNA: TGTGCCAGCAGAGCGGGAGCCCCCACCGGGGAG.

This clone was counted ten times or more. The read finishes 3 residues shy of the CDR3 end, and the germline J gene is used to complete it. V usage is TRBV5-6 and J usage is TRBJ2-7; no definite D call. Trimming pared 2 bases from V and 0 bases from J, leaving 6 bases between. Germline CDR1 SGHDT, CDR2 YYEEEE. This CDR3 contains 13 residues. CDR3 in amino acids: CASSLQNSYEQYF. CDR3 bases read: TGTGCCAGCAGCTTACAGAACTCCTACGAG.

The table lists this clone with many counts. Read sequence stops 3 residues before the CDR3 end, and the germline J gene provides the missing end. The V call is TRBV7-9, the J call TRBJ1-1, with a tentative D call TRBD1 (6 bases). V dropped 5 bases and J dropped 4 bases, with 17 bases sitting between them. This CDR3 has 15 amino acids. CDR1 and CDR2 from the germline V gene are SEHNR and FQNEAQ (reference sequence). CDR3 sequence: CASSPSPGVGTEAFF. The sequenced part of the CDR3 DNA is TGTGCCAGCAGCCCAAGCCCAGGGGTGGGCACTGAA.

This clone has only a few counts. A much larger clone differs from this one at a single base, so this may be a read error. The missing CDR3 end, 3 residues past where the read stops, is filled in from the germline J gene. V gene TRBV19 combines with J gene TRBJ2-3, with D possibly being TRBD2 (6 bases). The CDR3 loop spans 13 amino acids. CDR1 and CDR2 from the germline V gene are LNHDA and SQIVND (reference sequence). The covered CDR3 bases are TGTGCCAGTAACGGCGGGGTGGGAGAGACG. This encodes CASNGGVGET. The whole CDR3 is CASNGGVGETQYF.

This clone was detected many times. Germline is not matched at one junction end, which may reflect a read error. The read halts 3 residues ahead of the CDR3 end, with the missing end drawn from the germline J gene. This rearrangement joins TRBV18 to TRBJ1-1; TRBD1 matches at 7 bases. CDR3 length equals 15 residues. Germline V CDR1 and CDR2: KGHSH, LQKENI. Here the CDR3 reads CASTPDRIGNTEAFF. Incomplete CDR3 DNA: TGTGCCAGCACACCGGACAGGATAGGAAACACTGAA.

The table lists this clone with many counts. Read coverage stops 3 residues before the CDR3 terminus; the germline J gene supplies the remainder. The chain employs TRBV7-9 and TRBJ1-1; D gene uncertain. V was cut by 4 bases and J by 6 bases, with 15 bases left in between. CDR1 and CDR2 from the germline V gene are SEHNR and FQNEAQ (reference sequence). This CDR3 is built from 14 residues. The sequenced part of the CDR3 DNA is TGTGCCAGCAGCTCGCTGCAGAGTTGGCCTGAA. It translates to CASSSLQSWPE. In full, the CDR3 reads CASSSLQSWPEAFF.

In its sample, this clone was seen many times. The read ends 3 residues before the CDR3 terminus; that terminus is restored from the germline J gene. V is TRBV19 and J is TRBJ1-6; TRBD1 matches 8 bases. CDR1 and CDR2 (germline): LNHDA, SQIVND (reference sequence). The junction had 2 bases not matched to a gene; V was cut back by 3 bases and J by 7 bases. The CDR3 runs to 14 residues. The sequenced CDR3 bases are TGTGCCAGTAGTATTCAGGGGGCAAATTCACCC. The encoded protein is CASSIQGANSP. The whole CDR3 is CASSIQGANSPLHF.

Points on this clone: This clone may be a read error of a much larger clone one base away. Read coverage stops 3 residues before the CDR3 terminus; the germline J gene supplies the remainder. The chain has TRBV6-1 and TRBJ2-3; tentatively, D is TRBD1 (5 bases). The CDR3 spans 16 residues. Germline V gives CDR1 MNHNS, CDR2 SASEGT. The covered CDR3 bases are TGTGCCAGCAGTGAGACAGTGAGGTATAGCAATCAGCCG. Translation: CASSETVRYSNQP. The whole CDR3 region reads CASSETVRYSNQPQYF.

Many counts were recorded for this clone. The read terminates 3 residues ahead of where the CDR3 ends, so the germline J gene completes it. The genes are TRBV5-4 and TRBJ1-4; the match to TRBD1 covers 7 bases. The CDR3 loop spans 15 amino acids. V gave up 4 bases and J gave up 5 bases; unmatched junction bases: 8. The germline CDR1 and CDR2 sequences are SGHNT and YYREEE (reference sequence). The CDR3 spells CASSQNQGVNEKLFF. The CDR3 bases that were read are TGTGCCAGCAGCCAAAACCAGGGGGTGAATGAAAAA.

This clone has at least ten counts. CDR3 DNA, as far as it was read: TGTGCCAGCAGTTTGACTAGCGGGGTAGGCTGCGAG. Protein sequence: CASSLTSGVGCE. The entire CDR3 protein is CASSLTSGVGCEQYF. The rearrangement links TRBV12-3 or TRBV12-4 to TRBJ2-7; TRBD2 matches 11 bases. The read ends 3 residues before the CDR3 terminus; that terminus is restored from the germline J gene. V shed 3 bases, J shed 6 bases, and the junction held 7 bases outside the gene matches. CDR3 length: 15 amino acids.

This clone was detected many times. The CDR3 end lies 3 residues beyond the end of the read and is filled in from the germline J gene. The rearrangement joins TRBV30 to TRBJ2-5; 11 positions agree with TRBD2. The CDR3 is made up of 15 amino acids. Trimming removed 4 bases from V and 5 bases from J; junction bases left unmatched: 9. Germline V gene data show CDR1 as GTSNPN and CDR2 as SVGIG (reference sequence). The sequenced part of the CDR3 DNA is TGTGCCTGGATTCTTAGCGGGGGGGCCGGTGAGACC. It encodes CAWILSGGAGET. The entire CDR3 is CAWILSGGAGETQYF.

The sample holds many counts of this clone. The read falls 3 residues short of the CDR3 end, and the missing part is taken from the germline J gene. The chain combines TRBV5-5 with TRBJ2-7; 7 bases match TRBD2. The CDR3 runs to 14 residues. V lost 0 bases to trimming and J lost 5 bases; unmatched junction nucleotides: 5. Germline CDR1 and CDR2: SGHKS and YYEKEE (reference sequence). The CDR3 bases that were read are TGTGCCAGCAGCTTGGGCCAGGGAGGGAACGAG. This gives the protein CASSLGQGGNE. The full CDR3 protein is CASSLGQGGNEQYF.

This clone was seen many times. Read sequence stops 3 residues before the CDR3 end, and the germline J gene provides the missing end. The chain employs TRBV5-1 and TRBJ2-3; 7 bases agree with TRBD2. Germline V lookup: CDR1 SGHRS, CDR2 YFSETQ. V lost 1 base and J lost 0; bases outside the gene matches: 5. CDR3 size: 16 residues. CDR3 residues: CASSLPTSASTDTQYF. CDR3 bases read: TGCGCCAGCAGCTTGCCCACTAGCGCTAGCACAGATACG. Together with reference TRBV5-1 and TRBJ2-3, the CDR3 gives the full variable domain: KAGVTQTPRYLIKTRGQQVTLSCSPISGHRSVSWYQQTPGQGLQFLFEYFSETQRNKGNFPGRFSGRQFSNSRSEMNVSTLELGDSALYLCASSLPTSASTDTQYFGPGTRLTVL.